This T cell receptor beta chain is drawn from a study of control samples from healthy donors and cancer patients. Germline V lookup: CDR1 GTSNPN, CDR2 SVGIG (reference sequence). The V end was cut by 0 bases, the J end by 2 bases, with 7 bases between. CDR3 length equals 13 residues. The protocol was immunoSEQ multiplex PCR, while the TCRdb copy is restricted to in-frame clones and leaves out a portion. The ten top clones account for roughly 2.2%, within a sample of some 180,000 clones. This TCR came from a woman between 25 and 40 years old in good health. The sample was blood. The V call is TRBV30, the J call TRBJ1-1; no firm D call. In nucleotides, the CDR3 is TGTGCCTGGAGTGTAGGTAGTAACACTGAAGCTTTCTTT. Amino acid sequence: CAWSVGSNTEAFF.